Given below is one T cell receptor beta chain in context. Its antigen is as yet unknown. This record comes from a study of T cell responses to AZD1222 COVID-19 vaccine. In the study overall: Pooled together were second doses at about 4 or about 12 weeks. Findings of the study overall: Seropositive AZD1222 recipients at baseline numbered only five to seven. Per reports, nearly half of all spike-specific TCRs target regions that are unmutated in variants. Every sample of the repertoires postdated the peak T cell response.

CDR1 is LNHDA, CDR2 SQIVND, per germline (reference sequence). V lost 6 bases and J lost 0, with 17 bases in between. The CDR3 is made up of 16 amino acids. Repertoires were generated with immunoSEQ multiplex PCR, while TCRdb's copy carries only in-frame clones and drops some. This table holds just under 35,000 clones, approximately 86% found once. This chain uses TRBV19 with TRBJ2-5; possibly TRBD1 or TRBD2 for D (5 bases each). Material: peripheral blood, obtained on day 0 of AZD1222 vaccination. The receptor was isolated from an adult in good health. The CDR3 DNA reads TGTGCCAGTAGCCCCGCCGGGACCGACTACCAAGAGACCCAGTACTTC. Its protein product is CASSPAGTDYQETQYF.